This TCR beta chain originates from a study of T cell responses to AZD1222 COVID-19 vaccine. Study-wide results and caveats: Sampling captured repertoires only after the peak T cell response. Donors in the cohort were predominantly white British and more often female, and clonal diversity was possibly underestimated. Vaccine-associated CD4 TCRs ranged over spike, dominating at 160-218 and 743-854. Unmutated variant regions are reportedly the target of nearly half of TCRs that are spike-specific.

The assay was immunoSEQ multiplex PCR, and TCRdb's table has in-frame clones only and misses some. The sample gives 130,000 or so clones, just over 85% of which show up once; 10% to 15% is in the top ten. On this clone itself: What it binds is not known.

In germline, CDR1 is SGHVS, CDR2 FQNEAQ. The CDR3 loop spans 13 amino acids. V lost 5 bases, J lost 0 bases, and 6 bases lay in between. The receptor was derived from an adult in good health. The starting material was peripheral blood, obtained on day 0 of AZD1222 vaccination. This chain joins TRBV7-8 and TRBJ2-3; no definite D call. The DNA of the CDR3 is TGTGCCAGCAGCCCTTCTAGCACAGATACGCAGTATTTT. This translates into CASSPSSTDTQYF.